One sample yielded the 11 T cell receptor beta chains listed below, sequenced in a study of blood T cells in healthy people across ages. Alongside a J-beta primer mix, a sample-barcoded 5' primer served in a second PCR lasting about 7 to 12 cycles. From the 5' RACE reads, TCRdb called clonotypes with MiXCR, one entry per CDR3 protein. The sample holds fewer than 750,000 distinct CDR3 sequences; about 50% are singletons and the top ten take 13%. Input material: blood. The receptors were gathered from a woman of 80 years or more in good health.

About this clonotype itself: This may arise from a read error, as a much more abundant clone is one base away. The V call is TRBV7-6, the J call TRBJ2-7; 10 bases are a match to TRBD2. Germline assignment: CDR1 SGHVS and CDR2 FNYEAQ. The CDR3 has 13 amino acids. The CDR3 region is CAGSTGLAYEQYF. The CDR3 DNA is TGTGCCGGCAGCACGGGACTAGCGTATGAGCAGTACTTC.

This clonotype was seen a handful of times. Here the CDR3 reads CASSWAFGGNPYEQYF. The DNA of the CDR3 is TGTGCCAGCAGTTGGGCTTTTGGGGGGAATCCGTACGAGCAGTACTTC. This rearrangement joins TRBV12-3 or TRBV12-4 to TRBJ2-4; D perhaps matches TRBD2 (6 bases). The end of the DNA aligns better with TRBJ2-7, so the J call may be wrong. The CDR3 spans 16 residues.

A single count supports this clonotype. This sequence joins TRBV7-2 and TRBJ1-2; D gene unclear. CDR3 length: 12 residues. The germline V gene has CDR1 SGHTA and CDR2 FQGNSA. V dropped 4 bases and J dropped 6 bases, with 9 bases sitting between them. The CDR3 is CASSSFQDGYTF. CDR3 nucleotides: TGTGCCAGCAGCTCTTTCCAGGATGGCTACACCTTC.

This clonotype was counted ten times or more. The rearrangement uses TRBV6-1 and TRBJ2-4; TRBD1 is a possible D gene (6 bases). Trimming removed 8 bases at V and 5 bases at J, with 10 bases between. Looked up from germline, CDR1 is MNHNS and CDR2 is SASEGT. CDR3 length: 12 amino acids. CDR3 nucleotide sequence: TGTGCCAGCCGGACAGTGGAAAACATTCAGTACTTC. Amino acids: CASRTVENIQYF.

In its sample, this clonotype was seen a few times. The V and J genes are TRBV28 and TRBJ2-7, with a tentative D call TRBD2 (6 bases). V was pared by 2 bases and J by 4 bases, with 12 bases between. The CDR3 is 14 residues long. Germline CDR1 and CDR2: MDHEN and SYDVKM. CDR3 DNA: TGTGCCAGCAGTTTAGCGGGACGGATTTACGAGCAGTACTTC. It yields the protein CASSLAGRIYEQYF.

The rearrangement links TRBV5-1 to TRBJ2-1; 12 nucleotides agree with TRBD2. This CDR3 has 17 amino acids. After removal of 7 bases from V and 5 bases from J, the junction contained 13 bases not matched to a gene. Germline CDR1 reads SGHRS; CDR2 reads YFSETQ. The CDR3 loop is CASRQKWRLAGDNEQFF. For the CDR3, the DNA is TGCGCCAGCCGTCAGAAGTGGAGACTAGCGGGAGACAATGAGCAGTTCTTC.

This clonotype has a handful of counts. The chain links TRBV5-1 to TRBJ2-2; maybe TRBD1 (6 bases). Germline loops: CDR1 SGHRS, CDR2 YFSETQ. Trimming cost V 6 bases and J 4 bases, with 13 bases left between them. The CDR3 totals 14 residues. This chain's CDR3 is CASTLGAITGELFF. DNA of the CDR3: TGCGCCAGCACCCTGGGGGCGATCACCGGGGAGCTGTTTTTT.

This clonotype showed up many times. The chain uses TRBV20-1 and TRBJ2-1, with D uncertain. The CDR3 is made up of 10 amino acids. V lost 5 bases, J lost 5 bases, and 4 bases lay in between. Germline loops: CDR1 DFQATT, CDR2 SNEGSKA (reference sequence). CDR3 sequence (DNA): TGCAGTGCTCAACACAATGAGCAGTTCTTC. It encodes CSAQHNEQFF.

This clonotype was seen many times. The chain joins TRBV7-3 to TRBJ2-4; D may be TRBD1 or TRBD2 (5 bases each). V dropped 3 bases and J dropped 4 bases, with 16 bases sitting between them. CDR1 and CDR2 (germline): SGHTA, FQGTGA. The length of the CDR3 is 16 residues. CDR3 bases: TGTGCCAGCAGCTTCCCCTGGATGGGGGAAAAAAACATTCAGTACTTC. It codes for CASSFPWMGEKNIQYF. Together with reference TRBV7-3 and TRBJ2-4, the CDR3 gives the full variable domain: GAGVSQTPSNKVTEKGKYVELRCDPISGHTALYWYRQSLGQGPEFLIYFQGTGAADDSGLPNDRFFAVRPEGSVSTLKIQRTERGDSAVYLCASSFPWMGEKNIQYFGAGTRLSVL.

The J gene is TRBJ1-4, the V gene TRBV6-1; TRBD1 aligns across 7 bases. Germline V gene data show CDR1 as MNHNS and CDR2 as SASEGT. The CDR3 loop spans 13 amino acids. Losses at the gene ends were 10 bases for V and 4 bases for J; bases not matched to a gene: 6. The CDR3 protein is CAIRDRDNEKLFF. The CDR3 DNA sequence: TGTGCCATCCGAGACAGGGATAATGAAAAACTGTTTTTT.

This clonotype was counted ten times or more. The gene calls are TRBV20-1 and TRBJ2-7; TRBD1 might be the D (6 bases). Trimming left V 8 bases short and J 2 bases short, with 16 bases between. The CDR3 has 13 amino acids. In germline, CDR1 is DFQATT, CDR2 SNEGSKA (reference sequence). In DNA, the CDR3 is TGCAGTACCTTAGACAGGTACGCCTACGAGCAGTACTTC. Protein sequence: CSTLDRYAYEQYF.